The clone carrying this T cell receptor beta chain was recorded many times. The antigen is unknown. This sample is drawn from a study of T cell responses to AZD1222 COVID-19 vaccine. Study-wide findings and caveats: Only a handful of AZD1222 recipients tested seropositive at baseline. It should be noted that donors were predominantly white British and more often female, and clonal diversity was possibly underestimated. The peak T cell response came first, and repertoires were sampled only after it.

This CDR3 comprises 14 residues. The V end was cut by 6 bases, the J end by 3 bases, with 15 bases between. The V gene's germline CDR1 is MNHEY and CDR2 SMNVEV (reference sequence). Profiling relied on immunoSEQ multiplex PCR, and the TCRdb table lists in-frame clones only, not all of them. The sample carries around 63,000 clones, over 75% recorded once. The chain links TRBV27 to TRBJ2-7; a possible D gene is TRBD2 (5 bases). Here the sequenced sample was peripheral blood, taken on day 0 of AZD1222 vaccination. The sequence derives from an adult in good health. The CDR3, as DNA: TGTGCCAGCAGGGACTTTGGACCCGTCTACGAGCAGTACTTC. Translated: CASRDFGPVYEQYF.